The text below deals with one TCR beta chain. Germline V gene data show CDR1 as SGHAT and CDR2 as FQNNGV. The V end was cut by 1 base, the J end by 5 bases, with 11 bases between. This CDR3 contains 14 residues. Cohort 3 donors counted as recovered after two negative PCRs, clearance, or resolved symptoms. Clones were sequenced by immunoSEQ multiplex PCR, and TCRdb holds only the in-frame ones, with some missing. The sample lists 430,000 or so clones, roughly 90% occurring once. The sample comes from a study of blood T cell repertoires in COVID-19. Study at large: Researchers got acute and convalescent COVID-19 samples from the United States, Italy and Spain. PBMCs, B-cell-depleted T cells, or T cells were the source of the cDNA or gDNA that made up the material.

The gene calls are TRBV11-2 and TRBJ1-1; TRBD1 might be the D (5 bases). The sample taken for sequencing was PBMCs or T cells enriched from blood (not recorded which). This TCR came from a woman aged 40-49 years who had recovered from COVID-19. CDR3 residues: CASSLGAGRTEAFF. For the CDR3, the DNA is TGTGCCAGCAGCTTAGGGGCAGGGCGAACTGAAGCTTTCTTT.